The 27 T cell receptor beta chains below all came from one sample that was sequenced in a study of breast tumors, draining lymph nodes, adjacent tissues. TCRdb re-called the multiplex PCR reads through MiXCR, storing one row per CDR3 protein. This sample yields tens of thousands of distinct CDR3 sequences, of which 45% to 60% are seen a single time; more than 13% belongs to the top ten. The sample consisted of breast tumor tissue. Source of these receptors: a female donor with breast cancer. Some clones in this sample may be carry-over from other donors' samples.

This clonotype is judged medium-sized (0.01 to 0.1%). The rearrangement links TRBV7-9 to TRBJ1-4; TRBD1 might be the D (5 bases). The V gene's germline CDR1 is SEHNR and CDR2 FQNEAQ (reference sequence). Trimming cost V 5 bases and J 3 bases, with 7 bases left between them. There are 13 residues in the CDR3. CDR3 nucleotides: TGTGCCAGCAGCGGGACCCCTAATGAAAAACTGTTTTTT. Its translation is CASSGTPNEKLFF.

Many counts were recorded for this clonotype. The chain recombines TRBV9 with TRBJ2-5; 9 positions match TRBD2. Germline loops: CDR1 SGDLS, CDR2 YYNGEE. This CDR3 contains 14 residues. Germline trimming cut 3 bases from V and 4 bases from J; bases unmatched to any gene: 4. The CDR3 protein is CASSGTSGLETQYF. Written as DNA, the CDR3 is TGTGCCAGCAGCGGCACTAGCGGGTTAGAGACCCAGTACTTC.

Comments on this clonotype: This sequence may be a read error, since a much larger clone differs from it by one base. The chain joins TRBV5-6 to TRBJ2-5; possibly TRBD1 or TRBD2 for D (6 bases each). The germline V gene encodes CDR1 SGHDT and CDR2 YYEEEE. The length of the CDR3 is 14 residues. The CDR3 region has the DNA TGTGCCAGCAGCCAGCCGGGGGCGAAAGAGACCCAGCACTTC. Translated: CASSQPGAKETQHF.

V usage is TRBV7-8 and J usage is TRBJ2-7, with 8 bases lining up with TRBD2. Germline V gene lookup returns CDR1 SGHVS and CDR2 FQNEAQ. V lost 5 bases and J lost 9; bases outside the gene matches: 3. CDR3 size: 11 residues. The CDR3 region is CASSSGGGQYF. The DNA for the CDR3 is TGTGCCAGCAGCAGCGGGGGCGGGCAGTACTTC.

In its sample, this clonotype ranks as medium-sized. V is TRBV2 and J is TRBJ2-7; TRBD1 aligns across 8 bases. Germline CDR1 and CDR2: SNHLY and FYNNEI. This CDR3 is 14 amino acids long. J gave up 4 bases and V 4 bases, and 6 bases lay outside the gene matches. In DNA, the CDR3 is TGTGCCAGCAGTGCTGGACAGGGTGGTTACGAGCAGTACTTC. Amino acids: CASSAGQGGYEQYF.

This sequence joins TRBV6-4 and TRBJ1-2; tentative D call: TRBD1 (6 bases). V dropped 10 bases and J dropped 6 bases, with 12 bases sitting between them. The CDR3 is made up of 11 amino acids. Per germline, CDR1 MRHNA and CDR2 SNTAGT. CDR3 loop: CAISPGDGYTF. The CDR3, as DNA: TGTGCCATCAGCCCAGGGGATGGCTACACCTTC.

The V gene is TRBV11-1, the J gene TRBJ2-7; 8 nucleotides line up with TRBD2. Germline CDR1 reads SGHAT; CDR2 reads FQDESV (reference sequence). This CDR3 spans 14 amino acids. The J segment lost 1 base and the V segment lost 5 bases, leaving 4 bases of the junction unmatched. The CDR3 DNA reads as TGTGCCAGCAGCCAAGAGCGGGGGTCCTACGAGCAGTACTTC. As protein: CASSQERGSYEQYF.

Concerning this clonotype itself: A junction end diverges from the germline sequence, so it may reflect a read error. This chain joins TRBV4-3 and TRBJ2-5; 7 bases agree with TRBD2. Germline-derived CDR1 and CDR2 are LGHNA and YSLEER. This CDR3 contains 14 residues. Here the CDR3 reads CASSQDIAPGLPNF. Here the CDR3 DNA reads TGCGCCAGCAGCCAAGATATAGCCCCGGGACTACCGAACTTC.

The chain has TRBV15 and TRBJ1-4; D is perhaps TRBD1 (5 bases). Trimming took 1 base from V and 7 from J, leaving 7 bases between them. CDR3 length: 13 residues. CDR1 and CDR2 from the germline V gene are LNHNV and YYDKDF (reference sequence). For the CDR3, the DNA is TGTGCCACCAGCAGAGCAAGGGGTGAAAAACTGTTTTTT. The encoded protein is CATSRARGEKLFF.

The chain carries TRBV24-1 and TRBJ2-1; TRBD1 aligns across 7 bases. Germline V gives CDR1 KGHDR, CDR2 SFDVKD. J was trimmed by 8 bases and V by 2 bases; bases with no gene match: 8. This CDR3 contains 15 residues. The CDR3 protein is CATSDSRQGGDEQFF. The CDR3 DNA reads TGTGCCACCAGTGATTCTCGACAGGGTGGGGATGAGCAGTTCTTC.

This clonotype was seen a handful of times. This sequence joins TRBV2 and TRBJ2-3; 10 bases line up with TRBD1. After removal of 3 bases from V and 6 bases from J, the junction contained 6 bases not matched to a gene. Germline values: CDR1 SNHLY, CDR2 FYNNEI. The CDR3 has 15 amino acids. CDR3 sequence (DNA): TGTGCCAGCAGTGACATGGGGACAGGGGAGGATACGCAGTATTTT. Its protein product is CASSDMGTGEDTQYF.

In its sample, this clonotype was seen a few times. The V and J genes are TRBV19 and TRBJ2-5, with unresolved D. Germline values: CDR1 LNHDA, CDR2 SQIVND (reference sequence). CDR3 size: 14 residues. Trimming stripped 1 base from V and 5 bases from J, with 11 bases between. The DNA of the CDR3 is TGTGCCAGTAGTATAGGCGGTCCGGTGGAGACCCAGTACTTC. Translating gives CASSIGGPVETQYF.

The rearrangement uses TRBV20-1 and TRBJ2-1; 12 bases line up with TRBD2. The CDR3 spans 16 residues. Trimming cost V 1 base and J 9 bases; bases outside gene matches: 10. Germline loops: CDR1 DFQATT, CDR2 SNEGSKA (reference sequence). The chain's CDR3 is CSARVPRTSGIGEQFF. The CDR3 DNA reads TGCAGTGCTAGAGTCCCCAGGACTAGCGGGATTGGTGAGCAGTTCTTC.

The chain is built from TRBV5-6 and TRBJ1-2; tentatively, D is TRBD1 (5 bases). CDR1 and CDR2 (germline): SGHDT, YYEEEE. With 5 bases removed from V and 4 bases from J, the gap between germline ends came to 18 bases. CDR3 length: 15 residues. The CDR3 coding sequence is TGTGCCAGCAGTGAGGCACGCGACAGCTTCTATGGCTACACCTTC. Protein sequence: CASSEARDSFYGYTF.

By share, this clonotype ranks as medium-sized. V gene TRBV5-1 combines with J gene TRBJ2-1; D is undetermined. V lost 6 bases to trimming and J lost 6 bases, with 7 bases between them. The CDR3 runs to 11 residues. Germline lookup yields CDR1 SGHRS and CDR2 YFSETQ. In DNA, the CDR3 is TGCGCCAGCACTTTTAGCAATGAGCAGTTCTTC. Translating it yields CASTFSNEQFF.

This clonotype is judged medium-sized (0.01 to 0.1%). V and J are TRBV6-2 or TRBV6-3 and TRBJ1-6, with 7 bases that match TRBD1. The germline V gene encodes CDR1 MNHEY and CDR2 SVGEGT. V trimming: 6 bases; J trimming: 9 bases; junction bases outside the gene matches: 5. This CDR3 is 13 amino acids long. The CDR3 DNA follows: TGTGCCAGCAGGGATGACAGGGTTTCACCCCTCCACTTT. It yields the protein CASRDDRVSPLHF.

This chain uses TRBV4-2 with TRBJ2-3; D gene ambiguous. CDR1 is LGHNA, CDR2 YNFKEQ, per germline. The CDR3 runs 14 residues. Trimming cost V 0 bases and J 1 base, with 5 bases left between them. CDR3 amino acids: CASSQDEGTDTQYF. CDR3 nucleotide sequence: TGTGCCAGCAGCCAAGATGAGGGCACAGATACGCAGTATTTT.

Within the sample, this clonotype is medium-sized. The chain employs TRBV5-1 and TRBJ2-7, with D possibly matching TRBD2 (6 bases). The CDR3 extends over 11 amino acids. Germline CDR1 reads SGHRS; CDR2 reads YFSETQ. V lost 5 bases and J lost 6, with 9 bases in between. CDR3 sequence reads: CASRSGVEQYF. DNA for the CDR3: TGCGCCAGCAGGTCGGGAGTCGAGCAGTACTTC.

The chain combines TRBV19 with TRBJ2-7, with TRBD1 matching 7 bases. Per the germline V gene, CDR1 is LNHDA and CDR2 is SQIVND (reference sequence). V was clipped by 5 bases and J by 3 bases; unmatched bases: 4. This CDR3 is built from 13 residues. CDR3 loop: CASSPGQYYEQYF. CDR3 DNA sequence: TGTGCCAGTAGTCCGGGACAGTACTACGAGCAGTACTTC.

By proportion, this clonotype is medium-sized. The chain employs TRBV2 and TRBJ1-3; 8 bases align to TRBD1. Germline V gene data show CDR1 as SNHLY and CDR2 as FYNNEI. CDR3 length equals 15 residues. V was pared by 5 bases and J by 4 bases, with 7 bases of the junction left unmatched. This CDR3 is CASSPDRGRGNTIYF. CDR3 nucleotides: TGTGCCAGCAGTCCTGACAGGGGAAGGGGAAACACCATATATTTT.

V is TRBV15 and J is TRBJ1-4; D might be TRBD1 (5 bases). CDR1 and CDR2 from the germline V gene are LNHNV and YYDKDF (reference sequence). The ends were cut back, 1 base at V and 8 bases at J, with 11 bases in the middle. This CDR3 has 14 amino acids. CDR3 DNA: TGTGCCACCAGCAGAGGGGGGGGTCGGGAAAAACTGTTTTTT. Amino acids: CATSRGGGREKLFF.

This chain connects TRBV7-2 to TRBJ2-7, with 8 bases lining up with TRBD2. Germline assignment: CDR1 SGHTA and CDR2 FQGNSA. This CDR3 region has 14 residues. The ends lost 5 bases at V and 0 bases at J; junction bases unmatched: 3. The CDR3 is CASSPGGSSYEQYF. In nucleotides, the CDR3 is TGTGCCAGCAGCCCGGGGGGGAGCTCCTACGAGCAGTACTTC.

The chain links TRBV6-6 to TRBJ1-3; D is uncertain. V was clipped by 2 bases and J by 4 bases, with 3 bases between them. CDR1 is MNHNY, CDR2 SVGAGI, per germline (reference sequence). The length of the CDR3 is 12 residues. For the CDR3, the DNA is TGTGCCAGCAGTTACGGGGGAAACACCATATATTTT. Protein: CASSYGGNTIYF.

CDR3 in amino acids: CASSFRTAEKLFF. CDR3 DNA sequence: TGCGCCAGCAGCTTCCGGACCGCCGAAAAACTGTTTTTT. The rearrangement links TRBV4-3 to TRBJ1-4; D gene ambiguous. CDR1 and CDR2 from the germline V gene are LGHNA and YSLEER. Trimming removed 5 bases from V and 8 bases from J, with 12 bases in between. CDR3 size: 13 residues.

By share of the sample, this clonotype is medium-sized. The chain's CDR3 is CASSFMGTRAYNEQFF. The CDR3 DNA sequence: TGTGCCAGCAGCTTTATGGGGACTAGGGCCTACAATGAGCAGTTCTTC. The J gene is TRBJ2-1, the V gene TRBV7-9; 8 bases are a match to TRBD2. Germline values: CDR1 SEHNR, CDR2 FQNEAQ (reference sequence). With 3 bases clipped from V and 2 bases from J, the junction kept 6 bases outside the gene matches. The CDR3 has 16 amino acids.

The chain employs TRBV6-1 and TRBJ2-2; TRBD2 is a possible D gene (6 bases). Per the germline V gene, CDR1 is MNHNS and CDR2 is SASEGT. The germline V and J ends were trimmed by 1 base and 1 base, with 10 bases remaining between them. This CDR3 comprises 16 residues. DNA of the CDR3: TGTGCCAGCAGTGAAGTCTGGCGGGGGAACACCGGGGAGCTGTTTTTT. Translated: CASSEVWRGNTGELFF.

Comments on this clonotype: The junction departs from the called germline gene at one end, perhaps through a read error. V is TRBV7-2 and J is TRBJ1-2; no clear D. The CDR3 sequence is 14 residues long. Germline V gene sequence: CDR1 SGHTA, CDR2 FQGNSA. Here the CDR3 DNA reads TGTGCCAGCAACACGGGCCCGACTAACTATGGCTACGCCTTC. It is translated as CASNTGPTNYGYAF.